Shown below are 30 T cell receptor beta chains from a single sample sequenced in a study of Graves' ophthalmopathy and Graves' hyperthyroidism. Researchers took RNA transcripts and amplified TCR beta CDR3 regions from them. An opening RT-PCR round employed HTBI primers and preceded a second-round multiplex PCR. TCRdb itself ran the multiplex PCR reads through MiXCR, one entry per CDR3 protein. The sample lists about 400,000 distinct CDR3 sequences, 18% seen once, with 1.5% to 2% in the top ten. Sequenced: peripheral blood. The source is a woman aged 18-30 years with Graves' ophthalmopathy.

V gene TRBV11-1 combines with J gene TRBJ1-2; D is perhaps TRBD1 (5 bases). Germline-derived CDR1 and CDR2 are SGHAT and FQDESV (reference sequence). Trimming pared 0 bases from V and 2 bases from J, leaving 13 bases between. This CDR3 has 16 residues. In DNA, the CDR3 is TGTGCCAGCAGCTTAGCAGGGACGACACAAAACTATGGCTACACCTTC. Residues: CASSLAGTTQNYGYTF.

This clonotype showed up many times. The chain carries TRBV6-2 or TRBV6-3 and TRBJ2-7, with 9 bases aligning to TRBD2. This CDR3 spans 17 amino acids. From germline, CDR1 is MNHEY and CDR2 SVGEGT. J gave up 4 bases and V 0 bases, and 10 bases lay outside the gene matches. The CDR3 DNA reads as TGTGCCAGCAGTTACTCTTCAGCAGCGGGAGGTGGGTACGAGCAGTACTTC. This codes for CASSYSSAAGGGYEQYF.

The J gene is TRBJ2-2, the V gene TRBV3-1, with 7 bases lining up with TRBD1. CDR1 and CDR2 (germline): LGHDT, YNNKEL (reference sequence). V lost 6 bases and J lost 5; bases outside the gene matches: 12. The CDR3 sequence is 16 residues long. CDR3 residues: CASRETGLTKTGELFF. The CDR3 DNA reads as TGTGCCAGCAGGGAGACAGGGCTAACCAAGACCGGGGAGCTGTTTTTT.

This clonotype was counted many times. The gene calls are TRBV6-2 or TRBV6-3 and TRBJ2-7; D not resolved. Germline V gene sequence: CDR1 MNHEY, CDR2 SVGEGT. Trimming shortened V by 4 bases and J by 4 bases, and 8 bases separated the two germline ends. The CDR3 consists of 12 residues. The CDR3 nucleotides read TGTGCCAGCAGTTTGAGTGTGTACGAGCAGTACTTC. It translates to CASSLSVYEQYF.

The sample holds many counts of this clonotype. The chain employs TRBV10-3 and TRBJ2-7, with D maybe TRBD2 (6 bases). The germline V gene has CDR1 ENHRY and CDR2 SYGVKD. The CDR3 contains 13 residues. Trimming took off 7 bases at V and 3 bases at J, with 13 bases between the two ends. As DNA, the CDR3 is TGTGCCATCAAACGGGACTTGATCTACGAGCAGTACTTC. This encodes CAIKRDLIYEQYF.

V usage is TRBV30 and J usage is TRBJ2-5, with a tentative D call TRBD2 (6 bases). CDR3 size: 12 residues. Deletions cut 0 bases from V and 7 bases from J, with 9 bases between. Germline CDR1 is GTSNPN and CDR2 is SVGIG (reference sequence). The CDR3 loop is CAWSVGGGTQYF. DNA of the CDR3: TGTGCCTGGAGTGTGGGAGGAGGGACCCAGTACTTC.

The sample holds many counts of this clonotype. The chain recombines TRBV5-6 with TRBJ2-7, with D hard to call. V was shortened by 0 bases and J by 2 bases, with 9 bases between the two germline ends. Germline V gene data show CDR1 as SGHDT and CDR2 as YYEEEE. This CDR3 has 14 residues. The CDR3 region has the DNA TGTGCCAGCAGCTTGGGTCTTAGCACCTACGAGCAGTACTTC. Its protein product is CASSLGLSTYEQYF.

The chain has TRBV5-4 and TRBJ2-5; 10 nucleotides agree with TRBD1. The germline CDR1 and CDR2 sequences are SGHNT and YYREEE (reference sequence). J gave up 4 bases and V 1 base, and 1 base lay outside the gene matches. This CDR3 contains 14 residues. CDR3 in amino acids: CASSLRDRGETQYF. The CDR3 DNA follows: TGTGCCAGCAGCTTGAGGGACAGGGGAGAGACCCAGTACTTC.

There are many counts of this clonotype. This chain connects TRBV28 to TRBJ1-6; tentatively, D is TRBD1 (5 bases). Germline V gene sequence: CDR1 MDHEN, CDR2 SYDVKM. The length of the CDR3 is 14 residues. Trimming took 7 bases from V and 5 from J, leaving 12 bases between them. CDR3 sequence (DNA): TGTGCCAGCAAGGAGGGGTGGAATAATTCACCCCTCCACTTT. This codes for CASKEGWNNSPLHF.

The gene calls are TRBV9 and TRBJ2-7, with TRBD2 matching 15 bases. The CDR3 sequence is 15 residues long. Germline loops: CDR1 SGDLS, CDR2 YYNGEE. V lost 4 bases to trimming and J lost 5 bases; unmatched junction nucleotides: 4. The CDR3 DNA is TGTGCCAGCAGCCCGGGGACTAGCGGGAGGCACGAGCAGTACTTC. Translating it yields CASSPGTSGRHEQYF.

This clonotype was seen many times. The chain is built from TRBV27 and TRBJ1-1; D call uncertain. The CDR3 loop spans 14 amino acids. The V gene's germline CDR1 is MNHEY and CDR2 SMNVEV (reference sequence). V lost 5 bases and J lost 8, with 18 bases in between. The CDR3 DNA reads TGTGCCAGCAGTCGGGCCGACTCTTTGACCGAAGCTTTCTTT. It specifies CASSRADSLTEAFF.

This clonotype was seen repeatedly, ten times or more. The rearrangement uses TRBV28 and TRBJ1-1; TRBD1 might be the D (5 bases). Trimming shortened V by 2 bases and J by 6 bases, and 10 bases separated the two germline ends. The CDR3 spans 13 residues. Per the germline V gene, CDR1 is MDHEN and CDR2 is SYDVKM. CDR3: CASSLRGPSEAFF. The DNA of the CDR3 is TGTGCCAGCAGTTTAAGGGGTCCTTCTGAAGCTTTCTTT.

This clonotype was found many times. The chain joins TRBV10-3 to TRBJ2-2; D may be TRBD1 (5 bases). The V end lost 4 bases, the J end lost 1 base, and 10 bases lay between the germline ends. The CDR3 sequence is 15 residues long. In germline, CDR1 is ENHRY, CDR2 SYGVKD. The CDR3 nucleotides are TGTGCCATCAGTGGTCCAGGGAAGAACACCGGGGAGCTGTTTTTT. It yields the protein CAISGPGKNTGELFF.

This clonotype was counted at least ten times. The chain employs TRBV11-2 and TRBJ1-6; D is unclear. CDR1 and CDR2 (germline): SGHAT, FQNNGV. V lost 1 base, J lost 9 bases, and 13 bases lay in between. There are 15 residues in the CDR3. CDR3 sequence: CASSLGVASGSPLHF. In DNA, the CDR3 is TGTGCCAGCAGCTTAGGGGTCGCCTCGGGTTCACCCCTCCACTTT. The full variable domain, rest sourced from reference TRBV11-2 and TRBJ1-6, is EAGVAQSPRYKIIEKRQSVAFWCNPISGHATLYWYQQILGQGPKLLIQFQNNGVVDDSQLPKDRFSAERLKGVDSTLKIQPAKLEDSAVYLCASSLGVASGSPLHFGNGTRLTVT.

V and J are TRBV6-1 and TRBJ1-2; tentative D call: TRBD1 (5 bases). Trimming pared 5 bases from V and 6 bases from J, leaving 13 bases between. Germline CDR1 and CDR2: MNHNS and SASEGT. The CDR3 contains 13 residues. The CDR3 loop is CASSRQGRNGYTF. The DNA for the CDR3 is TGTGCCAGCAGTCGTCAGGGTCGAAATGGCTACACCTTC.

The gene calls are TRBV6-2 or TRBV6-3 and TRBJ2-5; D is unresolved. The CDR3 is made up of 14 amino acids. The V end lost 5 bases, the J end lost 5 bases, and 15 bases lay between the germline ends. Germline V gives CDR1 MNHEY, CDR2 SVGEGT. The CDR3 DNA sequence: TGTGCCAGCAGTCTACAACGGACCGGGGAGACCCAGTACTTC. It yields the protein CASSLQRTGETQYF.

The count of this clonotype is one. The chain joins TRBV10-3 to TRBJ1-1; no firm D call. The germline V gene encodes CDR1 ENHRY and CDR2 SYGVKD. Trimming shortened V by 0 bases and J by 10 bases, and 9 bases separated the two germline ends. The CDR3 covers 12 residues. The CDR3: CAISESAAGAFF. For the CDR3, the DNA is TGTGCCATCAGTGAGTCGGCAGCGGGAGCTTTCTTT.

This clonotype was seen at least ten times. The chain uses TRBV24-1 and TRBJ1-2, with D possibly TRBD1 on 6 matching bases. The germline V and J ends were trimmed by 7 bases and 5 bases, with 10 bases remaining between them. CDR1 and CDR2 (germline): KGHDR, SFDVKD. The CDR3 runs 12 residues. CDR3: CATRDRGYGYTF. CDR3 sequence (DNA): TGTGCCACCAGGGACAGAGGATATGGCTACACCTTC.

This clonotype came up many times. The chain is built from TRBV12-3 or TRBV12-4 and TRBJ1-5; the D gene is possibly TRBD1 (6 bases). V shed 2 bases and J shed 4 bases, with 12 bases lying between them. The CDR3 is made up of 15 amino acids. The DNA for the CDR3 is TGTGCCAGCAGTTTATACAGGGAGGGAAATCAGCCCCAGCATTTT. Amino acid sequence: CASSLYREGNQPQHF.

The chain carries TRBV6-1 and TRBJ2-7, with 10 bases aligning to TRBD2. CDR3 length: 14 residues. V shed 7 bases, J shed 3 bases, and the junction held 6 bases outside the gene matches. Germline V gives CDR1 MNHNS, CDR2 SASEGT. CDR3 loop: CASTRTSGVYEQYF. The CDR3 DNA reads as TGTGCCAGCACCCGGACTAGCGGAGTCTACGAGCAGTACTTC.

This clonotype appeared many times. The rearrangement joins TRBV29-1 to TRBJ1-2, with D tentatively TRBD1 (6 bases). The germline V gene has CDR1 SQVTM and CDR2 ANQGSEA. This CDR3 has 13 residues. The germline V and J ends were trimmed by 2 bases and 8 bases, with 15 bases remaining between them. In DNA, the CDR3 is TGCAGCGTTGAATTGCCAGGGGTAGGGGGCTACACCTTC. Protein sequence: CSVELPGVGGYTF.

At least ten counts were recorded for this clonotype. The rearrangement links TRBV11-3 to TRBJ1-3, with D possibly TRBD1 on 5 matching bases. The CDR3 sequence is 19 residues long. Germline V gene data show CDR1 as SGHNT and CDR2 as YENEEA. Deletions cut 3 bases from V and 0 bases from J, with 21 bases between. DNA for the CDR3: TGTGCCAGCAGCTTTTTCGGGGCAGATCTACCCCTCTCTGGAAACACCATATATTTT. It yields the protein CASSFFGADLPLSGNTIYF.

This clonotype was found many times. The chain joins TRBV15 to TRBJ2-5; 7 bases agree with TRBD2. V was clipped by 0 bases and J by 5 bases; unmatched bases: 6. CDR3 length: 15 residues. Germline V gene sequence: CDR1 LNHNV, CDR2 YYDKDF (reference sequence). CDR3 nucleotides: TGTGCCACCAGCAGAGATCCGGGAGGCGGGGAGACCCAGTACTTC. It encodes CATSRDPGGGETQYF.

This clonotype was seen a few times. The chain employs TRBV6-2 or TRBV6-3 and TRBJ1-1; tentative D call: TRBD1 (6 bases). V was trimmed by 7 bases and J by 5 bases, leaving 11 bases between them. The CDR3 loop spans 12 amino acids. The germline V gene has CDR1 MNHEY and CDR2 SVGEGT. CDR3 coding DNA: TGTGCCAGCAACCTAAGGGGGACTGAAGCTTTCTTT. This translates into CASNLRGTEAFF.

CDR3 nucleotides: TGTGCCACCAGCAGAAAGACTCACTCCTACGAGCAGTACTTC. Protein sequence: CATSRKTHSYEQYF. V gene TRBV15 combines with J gene TRBJ2-7; D gene uncertain. The V and J ends lost 2 bases and 0 bases respectively, with 8 bases between them. Germline values: CDR1 LNHNV, CDR2 YYDKDF (reference sequence). The CDR3 has 14 residues.

This chain links TRBV6-1 with TRBJ2-3, with D perhaps matching TRBD2 (6 bases). Germline assignment: CDR1 MNHNS and CDR2 SASEGT. V dropped 2 bases and J dropped 5 bases, with 20 bases sitting between them. The CDR3 sequence is 17 residues long. This chain's CDR3 is CASSEQGLTIFGDTQYF. The DNA of the CDR3 is TGTGCCAGCAGTGAACAGGGACTGACGATCTTTGGAGATACGCAGTATTTT.

At least ten counts were recorded for this clonotype. This sequence joins TRBV7-2 and TRBJ2-5, with a weak D call TRBD2 (6 bases). The V end lost 2 bases, the J end lost 4 bases, and 11 bases lay between the germline ends. The CDR3 is 14 residues long. Germline CDR1 and CDR2: SGHTA and FQGNSA. In nucleotides, the CDR3 is TGTGCCAGCAGCTTAATGCCTAGCGCAGAGACCCAGTACTTC. Its translation is CASSLMPSAETQYF.

This clonotype appeared many times. The chain is built from TRBV18 and TRBJ2-7; 8 bases agree with TRBD1. The V and J ends lost 6 bases and 7 bases, in that order; junction bases with no gene match: 8. The CDR3 sequence is 13 residues long. Per germline, CDR1 KGHSH and CDR2 LQKENI. CDR3 in DNA: TGTGCCAGCTCTACCCAGGGGGCGGGGGAGCAGTACTTC. It translates to CASSTQGAGEQYF. Supplemented by reference TRBV18 and TRBJ2-7, the full variable domain reads NAGVMQNPRHLVRRRGQEARLRCSPMKGHSHVYWYRQLPEEGLKFMVYLQKENIIDESGMPKERFSAEFPKEGPSILRIQQVVRGDSAAYFCASSTQGAGEQYFGPGTRLTVT.

Ten or more counts support this clonotype. The V and J genes are TRBV28 and TRBJ1-6; D not resolved. CDR1 is MDHEN, CDR2 SYDVKM, per germline. Trimming cost V 6 bases and J 10 bases, with 16 bases left between them. The length of the CDR3 is 14 residues. The CDR3 bases are TGTGCCAGCAGCTTAGCCGGGGAGCGGTCACCCCTCCACTTT. This sequence encodes CASSLAGERSPLHF.

CDR3 residues: CASSLTPLWGTEAFF. CDR3 in DNA: TGTGCCAGCAGTTTGACCCCTTTGTGGGGAACTGAAGCTTTCTTT. The genes are TRBV27 and TRBJ1-1; no clear D gene. Germline V CDR1 and CDR2: MNHEY, SMNVEV (reference sequence). This CDR3 spans 15 amino acids. Trimming took off 3 bases at V and 5 bases at J, with 16 bases between the two ends.